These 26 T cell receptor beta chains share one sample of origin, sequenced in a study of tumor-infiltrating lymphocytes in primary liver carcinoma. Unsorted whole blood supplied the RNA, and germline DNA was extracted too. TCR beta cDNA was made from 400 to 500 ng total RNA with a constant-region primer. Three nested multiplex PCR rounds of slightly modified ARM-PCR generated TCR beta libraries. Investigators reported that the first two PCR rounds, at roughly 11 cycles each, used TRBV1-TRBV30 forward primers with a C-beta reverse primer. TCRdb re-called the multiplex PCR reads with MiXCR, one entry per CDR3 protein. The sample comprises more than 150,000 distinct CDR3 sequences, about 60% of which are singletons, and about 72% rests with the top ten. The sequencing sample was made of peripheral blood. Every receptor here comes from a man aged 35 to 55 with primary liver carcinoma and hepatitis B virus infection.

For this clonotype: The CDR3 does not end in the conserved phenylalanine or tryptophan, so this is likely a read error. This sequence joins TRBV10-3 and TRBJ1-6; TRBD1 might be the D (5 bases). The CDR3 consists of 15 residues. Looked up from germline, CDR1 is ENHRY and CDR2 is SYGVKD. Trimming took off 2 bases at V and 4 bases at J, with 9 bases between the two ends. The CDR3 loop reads CAISEGGPYNSPLHL. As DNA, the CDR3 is TGTGCCATCAGTGAGGGGGGTCCTTATAATTCACCCCTCCACCTT.

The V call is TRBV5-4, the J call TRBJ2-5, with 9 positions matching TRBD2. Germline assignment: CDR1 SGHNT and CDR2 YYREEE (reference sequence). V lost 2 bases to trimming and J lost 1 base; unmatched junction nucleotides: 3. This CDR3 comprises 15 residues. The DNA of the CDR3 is TGTGCCAGCAGCTTACCTAGCGGGACCCAAGAGACCCAGTACTTC. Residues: CASSLPSGTQETQYF.

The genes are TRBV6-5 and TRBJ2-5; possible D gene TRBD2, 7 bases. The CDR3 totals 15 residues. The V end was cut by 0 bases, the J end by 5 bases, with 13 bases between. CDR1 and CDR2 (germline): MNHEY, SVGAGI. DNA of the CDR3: TGTGCCAGCAGTTACTCGCCAGGGGACTATGAGACCCAGTACTTC. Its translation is CASSYSPGDYETQYF.

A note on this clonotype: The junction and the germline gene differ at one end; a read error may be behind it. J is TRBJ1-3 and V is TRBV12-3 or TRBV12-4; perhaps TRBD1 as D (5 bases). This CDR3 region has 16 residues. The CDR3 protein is CVSSSHGTASGNTIYF. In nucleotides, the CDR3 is TGTGTCAGCAGTTCACATGGGACGGCATCTGGAAACACCATATATTTT.

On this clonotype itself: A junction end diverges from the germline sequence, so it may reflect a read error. The CDR3 reads CSSSTRDSGTEAFF. The CDR3 DNA reads TGTTCCAGCAGTACCCGGGACAGCGGGACTGAAGCTTTCTTT. V gene TRBV6-6 combines with J gene TRBJ1-1, with 7 bases aligning to TRBD1. Germline lookup yields CDR1 MNHNY and CDR2 SVGAGI (reference sequence). The CDR3 runs 14 residues.

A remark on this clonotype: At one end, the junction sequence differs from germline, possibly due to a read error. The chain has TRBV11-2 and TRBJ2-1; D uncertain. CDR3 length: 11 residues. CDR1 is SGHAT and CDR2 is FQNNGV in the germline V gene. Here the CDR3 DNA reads TGTGCCAGCAGCTTCTCCTTTGAGCAGTCCTTC. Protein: CASSFSFEQSF. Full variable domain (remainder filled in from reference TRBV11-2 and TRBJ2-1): EAGVAQSPRYKIIEKRQSVAFWCNPISGHATLYWYQQILGQGPKLLIQFQNNGVVDDSQLPKDRFSAERLKGVDSTLKIQPAKLEDSAVYLCASSFSFEQSFGPGTRLTVL.

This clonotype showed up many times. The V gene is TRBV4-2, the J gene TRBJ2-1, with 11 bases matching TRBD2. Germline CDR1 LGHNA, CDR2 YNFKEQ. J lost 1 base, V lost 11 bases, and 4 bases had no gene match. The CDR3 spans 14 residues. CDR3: CAGGTSGSYNEQFF. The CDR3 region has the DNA TGTGCCGGGGGGACTAGCGGATCCTACAATGAGCAGTTCTTC.

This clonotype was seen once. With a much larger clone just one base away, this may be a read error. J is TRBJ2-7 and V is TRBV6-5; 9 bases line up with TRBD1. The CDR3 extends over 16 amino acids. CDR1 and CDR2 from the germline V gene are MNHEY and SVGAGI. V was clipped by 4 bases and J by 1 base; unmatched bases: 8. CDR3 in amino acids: CASSSIPTGGSYEQYF. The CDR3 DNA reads TGTGCCAGCAGTTCCATACCGACAGGGGGTTCCTACGAGCAGTACTTC.

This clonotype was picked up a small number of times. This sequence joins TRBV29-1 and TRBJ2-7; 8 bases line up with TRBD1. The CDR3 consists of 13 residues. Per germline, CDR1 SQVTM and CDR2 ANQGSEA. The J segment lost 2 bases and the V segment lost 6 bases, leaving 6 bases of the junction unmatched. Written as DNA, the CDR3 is TGCAGCGTAGGGACAGGCGAAGCCTACGAGCAGTACTTC. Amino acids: CSVGTGEAYEQYF.

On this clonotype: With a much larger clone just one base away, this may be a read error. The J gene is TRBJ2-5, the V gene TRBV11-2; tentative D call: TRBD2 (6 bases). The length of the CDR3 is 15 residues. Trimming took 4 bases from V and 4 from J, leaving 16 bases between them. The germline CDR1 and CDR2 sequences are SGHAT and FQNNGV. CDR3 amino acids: CASSSRRRRVETQYF. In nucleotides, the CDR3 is TGTGCCAGCAGCTCAAGGCGAAGGAGGGTAGAGACCCAGTACTTC.

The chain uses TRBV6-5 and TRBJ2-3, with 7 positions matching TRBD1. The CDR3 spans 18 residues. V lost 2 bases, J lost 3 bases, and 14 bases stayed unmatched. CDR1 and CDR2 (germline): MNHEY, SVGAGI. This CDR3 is CASSYNNLGQWGTDTQYF. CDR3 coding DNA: TGTGCCAGCAGTTACAATAACCTGGGACAGTGGGGGACAGATACGCAGTATTTT.

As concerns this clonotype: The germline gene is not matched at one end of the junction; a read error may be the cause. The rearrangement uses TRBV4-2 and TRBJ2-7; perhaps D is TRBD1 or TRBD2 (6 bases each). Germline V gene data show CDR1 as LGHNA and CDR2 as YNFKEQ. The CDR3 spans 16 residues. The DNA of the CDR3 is TGTGCCAGCAGCCAAGAAAACGGGGGCGGTGACTACGAGCAATACTTC. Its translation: CASSQENGGGDYEQYF.

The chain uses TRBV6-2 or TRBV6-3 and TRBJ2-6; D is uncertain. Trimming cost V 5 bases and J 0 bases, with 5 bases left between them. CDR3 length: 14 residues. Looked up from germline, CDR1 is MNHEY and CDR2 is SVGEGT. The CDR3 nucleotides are TGTGCCAGCAGTCAGACCTCTGGGGCCAACGTCCTGACTTTC. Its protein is CASSQTSGANVLTF.

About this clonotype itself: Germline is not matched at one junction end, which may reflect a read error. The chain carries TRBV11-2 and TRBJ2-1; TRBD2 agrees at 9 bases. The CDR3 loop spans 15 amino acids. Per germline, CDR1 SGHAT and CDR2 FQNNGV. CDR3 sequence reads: CSSSLLAGGCNEQFF. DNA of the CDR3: TGTTCCAGCAGCTTACTCGCGGGAGGGTGCAATGAGCAGTTCTTC.

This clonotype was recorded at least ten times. In nucleotides, the CDR3 is TGTGCCAGCAGCCAACTAGCGGGAGTTAGCTCCTACAATGAGCAGTTCTTC. Translation: CASSQLAGVSSYNEQFF. The chain links TRBV11-2 to TRBJ2-1, with 11 bases lining up with TRBD2. Losses at the gene ends were 5 bases for V and 0 bases for J; bases not matched to a gene: 6. The CDR3 loop spans 17 amino acids. Germline CDR1 SGHAT, CDR2 FQNNGV.

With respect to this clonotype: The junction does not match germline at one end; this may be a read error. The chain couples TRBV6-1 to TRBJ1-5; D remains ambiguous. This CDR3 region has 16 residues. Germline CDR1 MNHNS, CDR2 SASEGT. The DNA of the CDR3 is TGTGCCAGCAGTGAAGAACATTTCTATAGCAATCAGCCCCGGCATTTT. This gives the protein CASSEEHFYSNQPRHF.

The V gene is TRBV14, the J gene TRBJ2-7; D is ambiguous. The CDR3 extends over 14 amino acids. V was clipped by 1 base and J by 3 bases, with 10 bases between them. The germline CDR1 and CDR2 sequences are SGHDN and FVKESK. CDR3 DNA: TGTGCCAGCAGCCAAGGTAACACGAACTACGAGCAGTACTTC. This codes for CASSQGNTNYEQYF. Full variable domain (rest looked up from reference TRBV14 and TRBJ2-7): EAGVTQFPSHSVIEKGQTVTLRCDPISGHDNLYWYRRVMGKEIKFLLHFVKESKQDESGMPNNRFLAERTGGTYSTLKVQPAELEDSGVYFCASSQGNTNYEQYFGPGTRLTVT.

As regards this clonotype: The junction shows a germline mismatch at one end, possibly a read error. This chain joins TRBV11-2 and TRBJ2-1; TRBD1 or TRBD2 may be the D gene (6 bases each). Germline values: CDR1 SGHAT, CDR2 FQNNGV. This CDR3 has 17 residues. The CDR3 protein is CVSSLVGGGLSYNERFF. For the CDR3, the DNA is TGTGTCAGCAGCTTAGTCGGAGGGGGACTCTCCTACAATGAGCGGTTCTTC. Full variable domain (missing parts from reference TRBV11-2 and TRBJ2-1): EAGVAQSPRYKIIEKRQSVAFWCNPISGHATLYWYQQILGQGPKLLIQFQNNGVVDDSQLPKDRFSAERLKGVDSTLKIQPAKLEDSAVYLCVSSLVGGGLSYNERFFGPGTRLTVL.

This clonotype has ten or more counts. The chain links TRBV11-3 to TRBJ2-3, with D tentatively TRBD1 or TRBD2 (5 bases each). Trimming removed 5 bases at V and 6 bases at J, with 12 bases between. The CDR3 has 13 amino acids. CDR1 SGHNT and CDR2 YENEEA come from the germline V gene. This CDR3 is CASSAVRGDTQYF. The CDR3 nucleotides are TGTGCCAGCAGCGCCGTACGGGGCGATACGCAGTATTTT.

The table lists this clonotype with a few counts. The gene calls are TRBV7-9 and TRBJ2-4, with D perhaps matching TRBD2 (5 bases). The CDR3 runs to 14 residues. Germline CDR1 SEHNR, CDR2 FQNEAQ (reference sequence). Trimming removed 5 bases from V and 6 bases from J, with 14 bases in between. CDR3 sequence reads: CASSILEGANIQYF. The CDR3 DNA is TGTGCCAGCAGCATCCTTGAGGGAGCAAACATTCAGTACTTC.

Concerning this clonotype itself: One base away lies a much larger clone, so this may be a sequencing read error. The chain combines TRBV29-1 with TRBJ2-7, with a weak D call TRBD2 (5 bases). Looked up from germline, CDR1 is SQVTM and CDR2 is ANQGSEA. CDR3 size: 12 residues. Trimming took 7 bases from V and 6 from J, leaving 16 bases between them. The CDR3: CSAEGVLREQYF. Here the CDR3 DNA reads TGCAGCGCTGAGGGAGTCCTACGCGAGCAGTACTTC.

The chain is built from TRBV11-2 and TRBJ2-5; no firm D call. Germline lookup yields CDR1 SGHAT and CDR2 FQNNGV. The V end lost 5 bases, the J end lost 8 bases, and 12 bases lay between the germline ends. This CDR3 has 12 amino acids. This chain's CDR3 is CASSQARETQYF. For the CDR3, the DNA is TGTGCCAGCAGCCAGGCGCGAGAAACCCAGTACTTC. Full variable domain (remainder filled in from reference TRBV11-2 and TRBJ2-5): EAGVAQSPRYKIIEKRQSVAFWCNPISGHATLYWYQQILGQGPKLLIQFQNNGVVDDSQLPKDRFSAERLKGVDSTLKIQPAKLEDSAVYLCASSQARETQYFGPGTRLLVL.

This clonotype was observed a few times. The CDR3 DNA is TGTGCCGGTTTGCTCTTGGAAAACTATGGCTACACCTTC. Protein sequence: CAGLLLENYGYTF. V is TRBV30 and J is TRBJ1-2; unclear D gene. V was cut by 8 bases and J by 2 bases, with 15 bases left in between. Germline assignment: CDR1 GTSNPN and CDR2 SVGIG (reference sequence). The CDR3 runs to 13 residues.

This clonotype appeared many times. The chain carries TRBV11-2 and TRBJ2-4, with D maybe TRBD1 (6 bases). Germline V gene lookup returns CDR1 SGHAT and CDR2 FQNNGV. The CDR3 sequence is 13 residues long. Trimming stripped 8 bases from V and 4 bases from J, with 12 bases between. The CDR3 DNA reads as TGTGCCAGCTCAACAGGGTTTAAAAACATTCAGTACTTC. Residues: CASSTGFKNIQYF. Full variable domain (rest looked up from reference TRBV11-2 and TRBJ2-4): EAGVAQSPRYKIIEKRQSVAFWCNPISGHATLYWYQQILGQGPKLLIQFQNNGVVDDSQLPKDRFSAERLKGVDSTLKIQPAKLEDSAVYLCASSTGFKNIQYFGAGTRLSVL.

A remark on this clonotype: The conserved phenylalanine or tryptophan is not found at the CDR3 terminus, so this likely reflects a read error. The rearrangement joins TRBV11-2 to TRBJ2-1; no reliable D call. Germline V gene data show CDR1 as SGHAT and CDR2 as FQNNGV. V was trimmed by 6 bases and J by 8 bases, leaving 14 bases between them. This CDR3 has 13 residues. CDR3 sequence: CASRTAASDEQFL. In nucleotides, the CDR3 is TGTGCCAGCAGGACCGCCGCATCTGATGAGCAGTTCTTA.

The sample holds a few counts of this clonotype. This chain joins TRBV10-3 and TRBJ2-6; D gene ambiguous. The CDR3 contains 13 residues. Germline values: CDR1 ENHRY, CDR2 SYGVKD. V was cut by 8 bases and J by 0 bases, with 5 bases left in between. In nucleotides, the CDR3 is TGTGCCATCGGGGACTCTGGGGCCAACGTCCTGACTTTC. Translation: CAIGDSGANVLTF.